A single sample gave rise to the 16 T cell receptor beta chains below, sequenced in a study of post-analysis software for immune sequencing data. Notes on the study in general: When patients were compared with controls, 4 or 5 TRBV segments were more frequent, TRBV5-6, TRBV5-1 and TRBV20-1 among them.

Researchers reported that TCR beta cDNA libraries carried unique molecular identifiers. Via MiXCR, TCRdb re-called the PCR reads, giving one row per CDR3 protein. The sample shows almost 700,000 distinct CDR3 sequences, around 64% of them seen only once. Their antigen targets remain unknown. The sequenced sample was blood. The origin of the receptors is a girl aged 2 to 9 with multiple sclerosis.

As DNA, the CDR3 is TGCAGCCCACTAGCGGGAGGGCCAGGCAATGAGCAGTTCTTC. This sequence encodes CSPLAGGPGNEQFF. The V call is TRBV20-1, the J call TRBJ2-1, with TRBD2 identical over 13 bases. This CDR3 has 14 residues. CDR1 and CDR2 from the germline V gene are DFQATT and SNEGSKA (reference sequence).

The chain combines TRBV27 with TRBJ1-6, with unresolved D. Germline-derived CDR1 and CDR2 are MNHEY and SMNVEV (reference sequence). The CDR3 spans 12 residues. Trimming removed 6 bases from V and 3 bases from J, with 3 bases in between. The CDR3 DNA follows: TGTGCCAGCAGATTCTATAATTCACCCCTCCACTTT. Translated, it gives CASRFYNSPLHF.

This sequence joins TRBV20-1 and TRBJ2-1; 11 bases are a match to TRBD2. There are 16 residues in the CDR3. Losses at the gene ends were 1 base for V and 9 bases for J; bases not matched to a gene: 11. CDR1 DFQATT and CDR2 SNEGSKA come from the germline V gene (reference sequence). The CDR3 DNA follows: TGCAGTGCTAGAGCCGGGATAGCGGGAGGGTGGAGTGAGCAGTTCTTC. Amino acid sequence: CSARAGIAGGWSEQFF.

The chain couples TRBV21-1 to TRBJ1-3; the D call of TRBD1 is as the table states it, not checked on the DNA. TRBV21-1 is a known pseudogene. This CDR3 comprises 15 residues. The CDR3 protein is CASSSRDGGGNTIYF. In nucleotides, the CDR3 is TGTGCCAGCAGCTCAAGGGACGGGGGTGGAAACACCATATATTTT.

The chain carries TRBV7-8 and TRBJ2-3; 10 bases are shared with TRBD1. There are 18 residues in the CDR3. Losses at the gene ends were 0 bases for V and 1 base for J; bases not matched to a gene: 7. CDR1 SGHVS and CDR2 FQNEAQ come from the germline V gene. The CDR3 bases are TGTGCCAGCAGCTTAGCGGTCCTGGGGACAGGGGGCACAGATACGCAGTATTTT. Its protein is CASSLAVLGTGGTDTQYF.

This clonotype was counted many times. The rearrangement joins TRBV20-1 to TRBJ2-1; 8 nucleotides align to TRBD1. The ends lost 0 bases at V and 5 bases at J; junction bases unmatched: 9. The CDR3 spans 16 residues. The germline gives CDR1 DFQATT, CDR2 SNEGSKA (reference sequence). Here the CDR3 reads CSARDLKQGDNNEQFF. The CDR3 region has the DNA TGCAGTGCTAGAGATCTGAAACAGGGGGATAACAATGAGCAGTTCTTC.

DNA of the CDR3: TGTGCCACCAGCAGAGATCGGAGTGGGGCCAACGTCCTGACTTTC. It is translated as CATSRDRSGANVLTF. The gene calls are TRBV15 and TRBJ2-6; unclear D gene. This CDR3 is 15 amino acids long. CDR1 is LNHNV, CDR2 YYDKDF, per germline (reference sequence). Trimming left V 0 bases short and J 3 bases short, with 6 bases between. Drawing the rest from reference TRBV15 and TRBJ2-6, the complete variable domain is DAMVIQNPRYQVTQFGKPVTLSCSQTLNHNVMYWYQQKSSQAPKLLFHYYDKDFNNEADTPDNFQSRRPNTSFCFLDIRSPGLGDTAMYLCATSRDRSGANVLTFGAGSRLTVL.

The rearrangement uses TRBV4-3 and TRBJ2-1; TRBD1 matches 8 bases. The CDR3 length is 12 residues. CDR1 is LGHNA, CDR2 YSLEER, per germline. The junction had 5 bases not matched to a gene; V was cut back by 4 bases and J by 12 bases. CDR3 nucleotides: TGCGCCAGCAGCCCAGGGGGCTTTGGGCAGTTCTTC. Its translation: CASSPGGFGQFF.

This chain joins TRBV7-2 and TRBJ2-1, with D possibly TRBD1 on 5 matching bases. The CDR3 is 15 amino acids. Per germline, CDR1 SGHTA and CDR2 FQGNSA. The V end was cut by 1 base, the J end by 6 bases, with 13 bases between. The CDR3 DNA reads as TGTGCCAGCAGCTTAGTGGTAACAGGTGGCAATGAGCAGTTCTTC. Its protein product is CASSLVVTGGNEQFF.

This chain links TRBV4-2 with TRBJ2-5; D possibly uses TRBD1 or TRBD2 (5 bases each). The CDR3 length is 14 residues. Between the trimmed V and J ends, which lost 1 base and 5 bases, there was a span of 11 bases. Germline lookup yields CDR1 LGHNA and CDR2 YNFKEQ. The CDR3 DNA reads TGTGCCAGCAGCCAAGTAAGAGGGGACGAGACCCAGTACTTC. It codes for CASSQVRGDETQYF.

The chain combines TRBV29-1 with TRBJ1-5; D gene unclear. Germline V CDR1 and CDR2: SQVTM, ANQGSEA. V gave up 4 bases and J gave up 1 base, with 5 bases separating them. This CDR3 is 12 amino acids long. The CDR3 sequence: CSVASSNQPQHF. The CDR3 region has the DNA TGCAGCGTTGCGTCGAGCAATCAGCCCCAGCATTTT.

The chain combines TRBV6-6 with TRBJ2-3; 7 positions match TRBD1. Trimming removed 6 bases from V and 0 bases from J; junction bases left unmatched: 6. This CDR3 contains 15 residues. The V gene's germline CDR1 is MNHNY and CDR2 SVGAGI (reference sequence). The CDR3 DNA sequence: TGTGCCAGCAGCTACGAGGGGGCTAGCACAGATACGCAGTATTTT. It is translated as CASSYEGASTDTQYF.

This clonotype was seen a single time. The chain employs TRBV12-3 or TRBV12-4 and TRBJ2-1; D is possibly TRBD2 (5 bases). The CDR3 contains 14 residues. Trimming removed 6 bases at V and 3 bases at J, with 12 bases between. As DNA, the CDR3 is TGTGCCAGCAGCGCCTGGACTCTCTACAATGAGCAGTTCTTC. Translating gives CASSAWTLYNEQFF.

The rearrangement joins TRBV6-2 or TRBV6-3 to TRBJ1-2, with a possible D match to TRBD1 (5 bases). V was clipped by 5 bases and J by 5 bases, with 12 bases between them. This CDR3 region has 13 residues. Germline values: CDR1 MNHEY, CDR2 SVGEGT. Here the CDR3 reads CASSDGTKYGYTF. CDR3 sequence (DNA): TGTGCCAGCAGTGACGGGACGAAGTATGGCTACACCTTC.

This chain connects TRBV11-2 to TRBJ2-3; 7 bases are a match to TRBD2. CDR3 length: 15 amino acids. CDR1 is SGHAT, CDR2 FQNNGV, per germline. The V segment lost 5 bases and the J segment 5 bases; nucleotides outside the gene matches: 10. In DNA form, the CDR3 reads TGTGCCAGCAGCATCGGACTAGTTTCCGGAGATACGCAGTATTTT. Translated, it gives CASSIGLVSGDTQYF.

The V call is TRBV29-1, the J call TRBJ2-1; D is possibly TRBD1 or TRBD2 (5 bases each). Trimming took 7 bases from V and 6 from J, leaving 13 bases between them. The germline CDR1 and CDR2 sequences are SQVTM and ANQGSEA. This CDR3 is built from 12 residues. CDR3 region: CSATGTINEQFF. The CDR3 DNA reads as TGCAGCGCTACGGGGACGATCAATGAGCAGTTCTTC.